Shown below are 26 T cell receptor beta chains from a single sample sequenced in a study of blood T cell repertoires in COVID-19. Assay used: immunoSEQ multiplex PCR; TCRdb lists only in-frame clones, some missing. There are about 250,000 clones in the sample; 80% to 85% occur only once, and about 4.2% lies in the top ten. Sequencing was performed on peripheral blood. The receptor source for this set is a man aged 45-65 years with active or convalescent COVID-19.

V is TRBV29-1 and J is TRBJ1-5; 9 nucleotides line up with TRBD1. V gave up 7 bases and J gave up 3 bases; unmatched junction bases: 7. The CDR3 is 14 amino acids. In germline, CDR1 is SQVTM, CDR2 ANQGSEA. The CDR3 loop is CSARRDRDNQPQHF. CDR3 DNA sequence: TGCAGCGCCCGCCGGGACAGGGACAATCAGCCCCAGCATTTT.

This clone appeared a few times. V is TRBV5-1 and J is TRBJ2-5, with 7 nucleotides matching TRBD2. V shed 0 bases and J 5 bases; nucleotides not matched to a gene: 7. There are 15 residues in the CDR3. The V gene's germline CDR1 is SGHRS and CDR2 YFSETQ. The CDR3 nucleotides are TGCGCCAGCAGCTTGGCCGGCGGACTAGGGGAGACCCAGTACTTC. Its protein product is CASSLAGGLGETQYF. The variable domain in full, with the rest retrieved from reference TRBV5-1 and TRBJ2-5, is KAGVTQTPRYLIKTRGQQVTLSCSPISGHRSVSWYQQTPGQGLQFLFEYFSETQRNKGNFPGRFSGRQFSNSRSEMNVSTLELGDSALYLCASSLAGGLGETQYFGPGTRLLVL.

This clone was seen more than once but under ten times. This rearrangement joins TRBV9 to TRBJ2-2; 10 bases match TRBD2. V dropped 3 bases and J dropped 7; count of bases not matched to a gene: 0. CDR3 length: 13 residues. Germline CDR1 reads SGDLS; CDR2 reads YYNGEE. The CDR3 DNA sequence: TGTGCCAGCAGCGGACTAGCGGGCGGGGAGCTGTTTTTT. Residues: CASSGLAGGELFF.

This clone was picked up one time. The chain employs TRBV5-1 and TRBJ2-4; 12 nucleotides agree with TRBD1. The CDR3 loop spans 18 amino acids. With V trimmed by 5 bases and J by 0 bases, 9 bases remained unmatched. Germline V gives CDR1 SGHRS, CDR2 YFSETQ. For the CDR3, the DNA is TGCGCCAGCAGGACGGGACAGGGGGCACTTGGAGCCAAAAACATTCAGTACTTC. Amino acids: CASRTGQGALGAKNIQYF. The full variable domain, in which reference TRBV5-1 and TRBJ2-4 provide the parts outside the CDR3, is KAGVTQTPRYLIKTRGQQVTLSCSPISGHRSVSWYQQTPGQGLQFLFEYFSETQRNKGNFPGRFSGRQFSNSRSEMNVSTLELGDSALYLCASRTGQGALGAKNIQYFGAGTRLSVL.

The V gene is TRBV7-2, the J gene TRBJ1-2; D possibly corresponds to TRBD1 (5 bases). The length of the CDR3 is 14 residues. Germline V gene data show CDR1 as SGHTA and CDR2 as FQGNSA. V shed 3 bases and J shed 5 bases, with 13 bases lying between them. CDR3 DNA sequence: TGTGCCAGCAGCTTCGGGGGGGAATTTTATGGCTACACCTTC. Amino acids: CASSFGGEFYGYTF.

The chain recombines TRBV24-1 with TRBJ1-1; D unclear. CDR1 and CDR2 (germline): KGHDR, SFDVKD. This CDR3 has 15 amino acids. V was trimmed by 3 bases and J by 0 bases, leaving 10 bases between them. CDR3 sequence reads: CATSDAGSMNTEAFF. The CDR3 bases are TGTGCCACCAGTGATGCAGGATCTATGAACACTGAAGCTTTCTTT.

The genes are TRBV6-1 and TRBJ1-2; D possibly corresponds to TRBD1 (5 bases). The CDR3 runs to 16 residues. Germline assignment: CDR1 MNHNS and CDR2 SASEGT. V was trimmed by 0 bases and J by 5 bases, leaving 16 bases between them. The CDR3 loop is CASSEAQSQAGYGYTF. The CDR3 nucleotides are TGTGCCAGCAGTGAAGCGCAGTCACAGGCCGGATATGGCTACACCTTC.

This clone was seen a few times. This CDR3 reads CASSLDTPNLNTEAFF. The CDR3 region has the DNA TGTGCCAGCAGCTTGGACACACCGAACCTGAACACTGAAGCTTTCTTT. This chain connects TRBV5-4 to TRBJ1-1; no clear D. Germline V CDR1 and CDR2: SGHNT, YYREEE (reference sequence). The CDR3 has 16 amino acids. Trimming removed 0 bases at V and 0 bases at J, with 12 bases between. Using reference TRBV5-4 and TRBJ1-1 for the parts outside the CDR3, the full variable domain is ETGVTQSPTHLIKTRGQQVTLRCSSQSGHNTVSWYQQALGQGPQFIFQYYREEENGRGNFPPRFSGLQFPNYSSELNVNALELDDSALYLCASSLDTPNLNTEAFFGQGTRLTVV.

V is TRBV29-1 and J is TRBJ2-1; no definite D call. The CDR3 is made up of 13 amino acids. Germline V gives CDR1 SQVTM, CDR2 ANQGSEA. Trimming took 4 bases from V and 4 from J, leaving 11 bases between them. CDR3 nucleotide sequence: TGCAGCGTTGCCCGGAGAGAGTACAATGAGCAGTTCTTC. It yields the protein CSVARREYNEQFF.

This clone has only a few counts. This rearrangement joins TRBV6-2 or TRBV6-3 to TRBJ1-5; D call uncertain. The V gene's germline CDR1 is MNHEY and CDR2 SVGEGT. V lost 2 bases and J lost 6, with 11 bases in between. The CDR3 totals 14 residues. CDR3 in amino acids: CASSYVQAGQPQHF. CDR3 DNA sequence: TGTGCCAGCAGTTACGTCCAAGCAGGTCAGCCCCAGCATTTT.

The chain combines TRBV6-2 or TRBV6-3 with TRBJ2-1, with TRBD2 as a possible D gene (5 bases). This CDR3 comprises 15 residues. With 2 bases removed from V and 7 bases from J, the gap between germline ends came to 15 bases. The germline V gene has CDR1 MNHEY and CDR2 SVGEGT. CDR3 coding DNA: TGTGCCAGCAGTTACGGCCAAGCGAGGGTGAATGAGCAGTTCTTC. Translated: CASSYGQARVNEQFF.

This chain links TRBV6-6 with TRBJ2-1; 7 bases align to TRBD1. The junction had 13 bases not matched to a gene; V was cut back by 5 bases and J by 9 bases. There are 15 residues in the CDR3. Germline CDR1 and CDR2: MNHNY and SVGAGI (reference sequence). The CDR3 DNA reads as TGTGCCAGCAGTGACCGACAGGGAGTCTTCGGTGAGCAGTTCTTC. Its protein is CASSDRQGVFGEQFF.

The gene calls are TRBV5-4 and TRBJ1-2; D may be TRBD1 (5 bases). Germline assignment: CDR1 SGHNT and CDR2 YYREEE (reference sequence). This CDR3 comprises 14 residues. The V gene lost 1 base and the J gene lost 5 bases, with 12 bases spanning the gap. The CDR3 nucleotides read TGTGCCAGCAGCTTGAGTGGCAGGGAATATGGCTACACCTTC. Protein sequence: CASSLSGREYGYTF. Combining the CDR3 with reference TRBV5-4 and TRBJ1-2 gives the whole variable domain ETGVTQSPTHLIKTRGQQVTLRCSSQSGHNTVSWYQQALGQGPQFIFQYYREEENGRGNFPPRFSGLQFPNYSSELNVNALELDDSALYLCASSLSGREYGYTFGSGTRLTVV.

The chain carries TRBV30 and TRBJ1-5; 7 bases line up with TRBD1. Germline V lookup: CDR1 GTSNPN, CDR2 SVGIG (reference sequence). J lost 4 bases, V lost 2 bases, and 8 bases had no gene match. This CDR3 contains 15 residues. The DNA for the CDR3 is TGTGCCTGGAGTCGACAGGGAGGAGCGAATCAGCCCCAGCATTTT. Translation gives CAWSRQGGANQPQHF.

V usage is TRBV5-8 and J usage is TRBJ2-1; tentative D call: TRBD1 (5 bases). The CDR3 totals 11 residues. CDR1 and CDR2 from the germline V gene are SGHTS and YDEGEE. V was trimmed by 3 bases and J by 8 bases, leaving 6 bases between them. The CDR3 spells CASSSGYEQFF. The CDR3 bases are TGTGCCAGCAGCTCAGGGTATGAGCAGTTCTTC.

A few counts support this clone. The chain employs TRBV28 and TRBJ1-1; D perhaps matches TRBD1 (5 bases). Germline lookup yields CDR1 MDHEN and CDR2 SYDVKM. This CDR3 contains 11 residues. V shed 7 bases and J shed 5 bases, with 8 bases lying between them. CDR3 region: CASNRGTEAFF. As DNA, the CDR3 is TGTGCCAGCAATCGGGGGACTGAAGCTTTCTTT.

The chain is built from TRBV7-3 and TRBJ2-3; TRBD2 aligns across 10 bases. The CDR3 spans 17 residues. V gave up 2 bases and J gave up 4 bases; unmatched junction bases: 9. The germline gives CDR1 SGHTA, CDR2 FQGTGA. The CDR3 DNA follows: TGTGCCAGCAGCTTAGCCCGACTAGCGGGTTCGGCAGATACGCAGTATTTT. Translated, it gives CASSLARLAGSADTQYF.

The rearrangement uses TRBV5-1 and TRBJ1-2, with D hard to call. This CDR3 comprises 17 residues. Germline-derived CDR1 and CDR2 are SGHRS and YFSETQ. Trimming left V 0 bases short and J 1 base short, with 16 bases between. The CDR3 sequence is CASSLAAGAENNYGYTF. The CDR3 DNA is TGCGCCAGCAGCTTGGCGGCAGGCGCCGAGAATAACTATGGCTACACCTTC.

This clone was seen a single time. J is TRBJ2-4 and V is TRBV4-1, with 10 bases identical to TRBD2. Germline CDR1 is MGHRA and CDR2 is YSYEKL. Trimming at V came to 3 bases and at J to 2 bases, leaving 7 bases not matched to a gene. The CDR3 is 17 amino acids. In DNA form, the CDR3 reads TGCGCCAGCAGCCATGGAGCGGGGGGGGCCACCAAAAACATTCAGTACTTC. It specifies CASSHGAGGATKNIQYF.

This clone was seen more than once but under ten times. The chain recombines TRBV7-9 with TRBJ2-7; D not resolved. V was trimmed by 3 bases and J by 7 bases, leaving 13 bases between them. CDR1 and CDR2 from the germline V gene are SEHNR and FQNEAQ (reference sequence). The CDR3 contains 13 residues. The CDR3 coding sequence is TGTGCCAGCAGCTTGGCTGGTGCGAGGGAGCAGTACTTC. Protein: CASSLAGAREQYF.

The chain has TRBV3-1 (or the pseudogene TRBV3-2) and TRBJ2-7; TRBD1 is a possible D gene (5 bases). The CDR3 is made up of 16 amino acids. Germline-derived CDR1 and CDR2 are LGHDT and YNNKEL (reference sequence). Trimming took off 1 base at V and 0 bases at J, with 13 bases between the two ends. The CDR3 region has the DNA TGTGCCAGCAGCCAAGTGGGAACAGGTCCCTCCTACGAGCAGTACTTC. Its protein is CASSQVGTGPSYEQYF.

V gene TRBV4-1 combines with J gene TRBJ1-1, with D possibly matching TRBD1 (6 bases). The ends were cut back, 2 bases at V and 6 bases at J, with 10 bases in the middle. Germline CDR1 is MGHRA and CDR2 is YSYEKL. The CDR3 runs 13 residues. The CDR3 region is CASSQTGLSEAFF. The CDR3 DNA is TGCGCCAGCAGCCAAACAGGGCTCTCTGAAGCTTTCTTT.

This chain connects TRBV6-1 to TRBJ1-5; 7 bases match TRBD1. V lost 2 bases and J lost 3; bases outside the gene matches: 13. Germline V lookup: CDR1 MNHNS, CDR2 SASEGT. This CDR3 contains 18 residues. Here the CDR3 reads CASSELNDRAGNNQPQHF. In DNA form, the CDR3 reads TGTGCCAGCAGTGAACTAAACGACAGGGCGGGTAACAATCAGCCCCAGCATTTT.

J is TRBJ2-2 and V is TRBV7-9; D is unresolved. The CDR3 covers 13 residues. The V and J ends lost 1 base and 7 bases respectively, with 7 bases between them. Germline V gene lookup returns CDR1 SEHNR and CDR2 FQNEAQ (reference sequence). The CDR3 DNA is TGTGCCAGCAGCTTAGGAGAATACGGGGAGCTGTTTTTT. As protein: CASSLGEYGELFF. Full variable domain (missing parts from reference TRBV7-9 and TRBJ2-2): DTGVSQNPRHKITKRGQNVTFRCDPISEHNRLYWYRQTLGQGPEFLTYFQNEAQLEKSRLLSDRFSAERPKGSFSTLEIQRTEQGDSAMYLCASSLGEYGELFFGEGSRLTVL.

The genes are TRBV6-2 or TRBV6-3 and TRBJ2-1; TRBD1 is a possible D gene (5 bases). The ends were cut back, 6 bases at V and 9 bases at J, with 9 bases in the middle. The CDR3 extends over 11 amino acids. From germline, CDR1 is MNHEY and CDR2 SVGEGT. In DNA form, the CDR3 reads TGTGCCAGCAGCCGGACACTTGAGCAGTTCTTC. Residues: CASSRTLEQFF.

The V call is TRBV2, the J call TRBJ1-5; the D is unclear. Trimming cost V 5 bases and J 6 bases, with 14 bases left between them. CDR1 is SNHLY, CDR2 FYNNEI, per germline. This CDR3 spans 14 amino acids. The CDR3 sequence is CASSFDKVGQPQHF. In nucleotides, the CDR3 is TGTGCCAGCAGTTTCGACAAGGTCGGTCAGCCCCAGCATTTT.